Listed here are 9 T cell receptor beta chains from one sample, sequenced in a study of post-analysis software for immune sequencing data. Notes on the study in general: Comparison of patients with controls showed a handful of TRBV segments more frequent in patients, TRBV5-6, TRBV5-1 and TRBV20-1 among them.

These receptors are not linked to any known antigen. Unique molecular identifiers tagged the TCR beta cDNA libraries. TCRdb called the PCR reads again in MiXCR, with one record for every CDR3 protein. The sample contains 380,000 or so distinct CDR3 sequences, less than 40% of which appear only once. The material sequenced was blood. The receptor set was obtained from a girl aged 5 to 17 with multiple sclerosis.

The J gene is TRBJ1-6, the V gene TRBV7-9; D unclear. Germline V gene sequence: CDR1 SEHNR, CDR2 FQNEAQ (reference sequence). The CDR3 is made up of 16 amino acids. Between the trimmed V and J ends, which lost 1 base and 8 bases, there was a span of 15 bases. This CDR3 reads CASSLVGKVAYSPLHF. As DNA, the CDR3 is TGTGCCAGCAGCTTAGTTGGGAAGGTTGCCTATTCACCCCTCCACTTT.

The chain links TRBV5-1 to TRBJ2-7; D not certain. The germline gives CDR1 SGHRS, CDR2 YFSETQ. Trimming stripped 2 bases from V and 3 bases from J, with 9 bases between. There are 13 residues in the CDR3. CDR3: CASSLQINYEQYF. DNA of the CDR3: TGCGCCAGCAGCTTACAGATCAACTACGAGCAGTACTTC.

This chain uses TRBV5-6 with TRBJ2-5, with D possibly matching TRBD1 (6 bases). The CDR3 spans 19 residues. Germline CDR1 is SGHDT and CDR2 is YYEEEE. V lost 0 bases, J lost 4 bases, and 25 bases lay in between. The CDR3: CASSLGPPVTGPSGETQYF. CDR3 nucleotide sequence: TGTGCCAGCAGCTTGGGGCCCCCGGTGACAGGTCCCAGTGGAGAGACCCAGTACTTC.

The DNA for the CDR3 is TGCAGCGTTGAGGGGACGGAGGACGGCTACACCTTC. Encoded protein: CSVEGTEDGYTF. V gene TRBV29-1 combines with J gene TRBJ1-2; D possibly corresponds to TRBD1 (5 bases). Trimming cost V 3 bases and J 8 bases, with 13 bases left between them. Germline V gene sequence: CDR1 SQVTM, CDR2 ANQGSEA. This CDR3 has 12 amino acids.

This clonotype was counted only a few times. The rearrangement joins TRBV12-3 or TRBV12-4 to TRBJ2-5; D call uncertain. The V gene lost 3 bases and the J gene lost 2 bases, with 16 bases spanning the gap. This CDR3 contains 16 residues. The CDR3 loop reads CASSLSSAGTQETQYF. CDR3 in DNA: TGTGCCAGCAGTTTGAGCAGTGCTGGTACGCAAGAGACCCAGTACTTC.

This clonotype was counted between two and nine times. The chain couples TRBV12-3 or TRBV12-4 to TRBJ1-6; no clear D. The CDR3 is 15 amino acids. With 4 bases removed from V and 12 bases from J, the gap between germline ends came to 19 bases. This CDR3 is CASSSTDRASGPLHF. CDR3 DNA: TGTGCCAGCAGTTCGACCGACCGGGCTAGCGGACCCCTCCACTTT.

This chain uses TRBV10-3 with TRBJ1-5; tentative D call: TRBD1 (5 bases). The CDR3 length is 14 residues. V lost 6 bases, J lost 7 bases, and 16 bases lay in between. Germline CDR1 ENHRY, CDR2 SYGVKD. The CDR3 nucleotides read TGTGCCATCAGGGAGCGGCAGGGCGAGCAGCCCCAGCATTTT. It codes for CAIRERQGEQPQHF.

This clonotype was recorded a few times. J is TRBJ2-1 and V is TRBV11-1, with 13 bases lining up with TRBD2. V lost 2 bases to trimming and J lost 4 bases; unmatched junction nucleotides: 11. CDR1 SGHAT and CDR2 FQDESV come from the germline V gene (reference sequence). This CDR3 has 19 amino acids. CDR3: CASSLRTSGGAVVYNEQFF. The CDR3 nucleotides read TGTGCCAGCAGCTTACGCACTAGCGGGGGGGCCGTGGTGTACAATGAGCAGTTCTTC.

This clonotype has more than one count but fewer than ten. The CDR3 sequence is CASSYTITGLPQQETQYF. CDR3 bases: TGTGCCAGCAGTTACACAATAACAGGGTTACCCCAGCAAGAGACCCAGTACTTC. The V call is TRBV6-5, the J call TRBJ2-5, with D perhaps matching TRBD1 (6 bases). The CDR3 extends over 18 amino acids. V shed 2 bases and J shed 2 bases, with 21 bases lying between them. Germline V gene sequence: CDR1 MNHEY, CDR2 SVGAGI.